This passage covers 5 T cell receptor beta chains from one sample sequenced in a study of T cells of healthy individuals. From the 5' RACE reads, TCRdb called clonotypes with MiXCR, one entry per CDR3 protein. The sample comprises 65,000 to 90,000 distinct CDR3 sequences, around 5.1% of which are singletons, and 6.5% to 8% rests with the top ten. Receptors were obtained from a female donor in good health.

This clonotype occurred many times. The rearrangement links TRBV6-6 to TRBJ2-5, with D unclear. Trimming pared 6 bases from V and 6 bases from J, leaving 11 bases between. The CDR3 is 12 residues long. CDR1 is MNHNY and CDR2 is SVGAGI in the germline V gene (reference sequence). DNA for the CDR3: TGTGCCAGCAGCCCATCGTCTAAGACCCAGTACTTC. Its translation: CASSPSSKTQYF.

This clonotype was counted a few times. Because the CDR3's place on the DNA is in doubt, the DNA is left out and the CDR3 is given as listed by TCRdb. The chain carries TRBV28 and TRBJ1-1. CDR1 is MDHEN and CDR2 is SYDVKM in the germline V gene. The CDR3 comprises 15 residues, both ends counted. CDR3 loop: CASSSSGGGDTEAFF.

This clonotype appeared many times. This rearrangement joins TRBV7-9 to TRBJ2-1; 8 bases map to TRBD1. J lost 4 bases, V lost 3 bases, and 8 bases had no gene match. The CDR3 has 16 residues. Germline CDR1 SEHNR, CDR2 FQNEAQ (reference sequence). This chain's CDR3 is CASSLGTGPMYNEQFF. The CDR3 DNA reads TGTGCCAGCAGCTTGGGGACAGGCCCAATGTACAATGAGCAGTTCTTC.

This clonotype was seen many times. V gene TRBV6-2 or TRBV6-3 combines with J gene TRBJ2-7; 12 bases align to TRBD2. J was trimmed by 1 base and V by 8 bases; bases with no gene match: 9. The CDR3 contains 16 residues. Germline V lookup: CDR1 MNHEY, CDR2 SVGEGT. The CDR3 here is CASWGLAGPSSYEQYF. The CDR3 bases are TGTGCCAGCTGGGGACTAGCGGGCCCTAGTTCCTACGAGCAGTACTTC.

This clonotype was counted many times. The CDR3 sequence is CASSPPGESDEQFF. The CDR3 DNA reads TGCGCCAGCAGCCCCCCTGGGGAGTCAGATGAGCAGTTCTTC. This chain connects TRBV4-1 to TRBJ2-1; D is possibly TRBD2 (5 bases). Germline V lookup: CDR1 MGHRA, CDR2 YSYEKL. Between the trimmed V and J ends, which lost 4 bases and 8 bases, there was a span of 15 bases. The CDR3 is 14 amino acids.